This T cell receptor beta chain was profiled in a study of T cells in localized non-small cell lung cancer. With respect to this clone: Its antigen is still unknown.

Sequenced by immunoSEQ multiplex PCR; TCRdb stores in-frame clones only, minus some. The data contain about 29,000 clones, roughly 87% of them singletons. Findings of the study overall: Heterogeneity remains possible, as sequencing covered one tumor region only. Uninvolved adjacent lung, not tumor, had the highest T cell clonality. Median detection of top 100 tumor clones in adjacent lung was around 57 clones.

This CDR3 is built from 17 residues. With V trimmed by 0 bases and J by 5 bases, 10 bases remained unmatched. CDR1 and CDR2 from the germline V gene are SGHRS and YFSETQ. The sample here was peripheral blood, taken before any cancer treatment. The chain carries TRBV5-1 and TRBJ2-3; 9 nucleotides line up with TRBD1. The sequence was obtained from a male donor aged 60 or over with stage I lung adenocarcinoma. DNA of the CDR3: TGCGCCAGCAGCTTGGCCTTCTTACAGGGGGCAGGAGATACGCAGTATTTT. Translation gives CASSLAFLQGAGDTQYF.